The clone carrying this TCR beta chain was detected many times. No antigen is known for it. Germline loops: CDR1 SGHRS, CDR2 YFSETQ. V shed 2 bases and J shed 2 bases, with 12 bases lying between them. The CDR3 contains 15 residues. TCRdb called the multiplex PCR reads again in MiXCR, with one record for every CDR3 protein. The sample carries roughly 86,000 distinct CDR3 sequences, approximately 19% recorded once. The lymph nodes were axillary draining lymph nodes from breast cancer patients. These data are taken from a study of breast tumors, draining lymph nodes, adjacent tissues. Study-wide results and caveats: Tumors had less TCR diversity than lymph nodes, more than nontumor tissue. Tumor T cell lymph node origin was a supported hypothesis, not proven. Compared with basal-like, luminal-like tumors shared significantly more repertoire with nontumor tissue. Data fit most tumor T cells coming from lymph node, expanding in tumor.

The sequencing sample was made of axillary lymph node tissue. This chain uses TRBV5-1 with TRBJ2-3; D may be TRBD2 (5 bases). This TCR was recovered from a female donor with breast cancer. Some clones in this sample may be carry-over from other donors' samples. CDR3 sequence (DNA): TGCGCCAGCAGCTTCCAGACTACCTACACAGATACGCAGTATTTT. This sequence encodes CASSFQTTYTDTQYF. The full variable domain, completed using reference TRBV5-1 and TRBJ2-3, is KAGVTQTPRYLIKTRGQQVTLSCSPISGHRSVSWYQQTPGQGLQFLFEYFSETQRNKGNFPGRFSGRQFSNSRSEMNVSTLELGDSALYLCASSFQTTYTDTQYFGPGTRLTVL.